This is a list of T cell receptor beta chains from one sample in a study of blood T cell repertoires in COVID-19. Using immunoSEQ multiplex PCR, the repertoire was profiled, and TCRdb retains in-frame clones only, with some absent. Among about 100,000 clones listed, approximately 86% were seen once. What was sequenced was peripheral blood. The receptors were sampled from a middle-aged man with active or convalescent COVID-19. Each CDR3 is given with its conserved first and last residue. The D gene is left open where the match is weak. A row's size may be missing; if present it is once, few, many or a size class.

length: 13; J: TRBJ2-7; size: .; V: TRBV10-3; D: .; CDR3: CAISETPGAEQYF; DNA: TGTGCCATCAGTGAGACGCCAGGGGCCGAGCAGTACTTC
length: 14; J: TRBJ2-7; size: .; V: TRBV6-1; D: TRBD1; CDR3: CASRGTGQPYEQYF; DNA: TGTGCCAGCAGAGGGACGGGACAGCCCTACGAGCAGTACTTC
length: 16; J: TRBJ2-4; size: .; V: TRBV19; D: TRBD1; CDR3: CASSIVGRGGDNIQYF; DNA: TGTGCCAGTAGTATAGTGGGGAGAGGGGGCGACAACATTCAGTACTTC
length: 17; J: TRBJ2-3; size: .; V: TRBV19; D: TRBD2; CDR3: CASSKAGVGTSTDTQYF; DNA: TGTGCCAGTAGTAAGGCGGGAGTTGGAACTAGCACAGATACGCAGTATTTT
length: 12; J: TRBJ1-2; size: .; V: TRBV24-1; D: .; CDR3: CATSGEGIRYTF; DNA: TGTGCCACCAGTGGTGAGGGTATACGCTACACCTTC
length: 17; J: TRBJ1-5; size: once; V: TRBV19; D: TRBD1; CDR3: CASSIGESTGPYQPQHF; DNA: TGTGCCAGTAGTATTGGGGAATCGACAGGGCCCTATCAGCCCCAGCATTTT
length: 15; J: TRBJ1-1; size: .; V: TRBV5-1; D: TRBD1; CDR3: CASSEGQGVDTEAFF; DNA: TGCGCCAGCAGCGAAGGACAGGGGGTTGACACTGAAGCTTTCTTT
length: 13; J: TRBJ1-4; size: few; V: TRBV11-3; D: .; CDR3: CASSLDQGEKLFF; DNA: TGTGCCAGCAGCTTAGACCAGGGTGAAAAACTGTTTTTT
length: 15; J: TRBJ2-3; size: once; V: TRBV6-2/TRBV6-3; D: .; CDR3: CASSNRDSLITTQYF; DNA: TGTGCCAGCAGTAACCGGGACTCGCTCATTACGACGCAGTATTTT
length: 14; J: TRBJ2-1; size: .; V: TRBV3-1/TRBV3-2; D: .; CDR3: CASSQGTLGGEQFF; DNA: TGTGCCAGCAGCCAAGGGACCCTCGGGGGTGAGCAGTTCTTC
length: 14; J: TRBJ2-2; size: .; V: TRBV2; D: .; CDR3: CASIGGVRTGELFF; DNA: TGTGCCAGCATAGGGGGGGTACGGACCGGGGAGCTGTTTTTT
length: 16; J: TRBJ1-1; size: .; V: TRBV3-1/TRBV3-2; D: TRBD1; CDR3: CASSRDRGVGNTEAFF; DNA: TGTGCCAGCAGTCGGGACAGGGGCGTAGGTAACACTGAAGCTTTCTTT
length: 12; J: TRBJ1-2; size: .; V: TRBV6-2/TRBV6-3; D: TRBD1; CDR3: CASSRDSEGYTF; DNA: TGTGCCAGCAGTCGGGACAGCGAGGGCTACACCTTC
length: 14; J: TRBJ2-3; size: .; V: TRBV9; D: .; CDR3: CASSPSWLSDTQYF; DNA: TGTGCCAGCAGCCCGTCGTGGCTGTCAGATACGCAGTATTTT
length: 16; J: TRBJ1-5; size: .; V: TRBV28; D: TRBD1; CDR3: CASSLWTGGEFQPQHF; DNA: TGTGCCAGCAGTTTATGGACAGGGGGCGAATTTCAGCCCCAGCATTTT
length: 13; J: TRBJ1-5; size: .; V: TRBV12-5; D: .; CDR3: CASVEQGGKPQHF; DNA: TGTGCTAGTGTGGAGCAGGGCGGGAAGCCCCAGCATTTT
length: 14; J: TRBJ2-7; size: .; V: TRBV5-1; D: .; CDR3: CASSPGGRGSGSYF; DNA: TGCGCCAGCAGCCCTGGAGGTAGGGGGTCGGGTTCGTACTTC
length: 19; J: TRBJ2-6; size: .; V: TRBV11-2; D: TRBD2; CDR3: CASTSLADSPYSGANVLTF; DNA: TGTGCCAGCACCTCACTAGCGGACAGTCCCTACTCTGGGGCCAACGTCCTGACTTTC
length: 15; J: TRBJ2-7; size: .; V: TRBV7-9; D: TRBD1; CDR3: CASSPRQGVSYEQYF; DNA: TGTGCCAGCAGCCCACGCCAGGGGGTCTCCTACGAGCAGTACTTC
length: 14; J: TRBJ1-6; size: .; V: TRBV3-1/TRBV3-2; D: TRBD1; CDR3: CASASGTGSSPLHF; DNA: TGTGCCAGCGCCTCCGGGACAGGCAGTTCACCCCTCCACTTT